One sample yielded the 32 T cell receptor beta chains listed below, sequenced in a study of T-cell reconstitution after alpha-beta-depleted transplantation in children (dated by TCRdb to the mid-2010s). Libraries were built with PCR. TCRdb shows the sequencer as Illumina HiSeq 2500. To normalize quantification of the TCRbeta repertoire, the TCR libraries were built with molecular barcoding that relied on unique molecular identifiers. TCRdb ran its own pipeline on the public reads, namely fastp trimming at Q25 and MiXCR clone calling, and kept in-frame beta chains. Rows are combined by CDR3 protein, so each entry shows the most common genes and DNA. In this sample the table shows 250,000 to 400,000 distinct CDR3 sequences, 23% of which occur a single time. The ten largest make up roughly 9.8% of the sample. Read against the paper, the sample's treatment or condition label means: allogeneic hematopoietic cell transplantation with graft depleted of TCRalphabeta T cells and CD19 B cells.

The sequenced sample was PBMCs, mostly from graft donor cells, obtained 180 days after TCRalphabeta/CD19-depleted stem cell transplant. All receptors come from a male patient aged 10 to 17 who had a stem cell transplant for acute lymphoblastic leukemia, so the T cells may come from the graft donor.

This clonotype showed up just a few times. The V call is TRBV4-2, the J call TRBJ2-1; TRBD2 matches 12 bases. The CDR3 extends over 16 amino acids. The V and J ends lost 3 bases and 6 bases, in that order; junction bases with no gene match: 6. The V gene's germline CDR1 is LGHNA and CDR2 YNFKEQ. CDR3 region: CASSHHLAGGSNEQFF. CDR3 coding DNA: TGTGCCAGCAGCCACCACCTAGCGGGAGGGTCCAATGAGCAGTTCTTC.

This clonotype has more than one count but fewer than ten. This CDR3 is CASSVTDTEAFF. In DNA form, the CDR3 reads TGTGCCAGCAGCGTGACAGACACTGAAGCTTTCTTT. The J gene is TRBJ1-1, the V gene TRBV5-6; tentatively, D is TRBD1 (5 bases). Germline V CDR1 and CDR2: SGHDT, YYEEEE. V lost 4 bases and J 3 bases, leaving 7 bases between the germline ends. This CDR3 is built from 12 residues.

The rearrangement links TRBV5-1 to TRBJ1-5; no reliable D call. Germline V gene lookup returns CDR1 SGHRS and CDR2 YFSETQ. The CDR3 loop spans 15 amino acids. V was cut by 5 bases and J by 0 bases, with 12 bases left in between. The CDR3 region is CASSPGGPSNQPQHF. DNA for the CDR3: TGCGCCAGCAGTCCCGGCGGGCCTAGCAATCAGCCCCAGCATTTT.

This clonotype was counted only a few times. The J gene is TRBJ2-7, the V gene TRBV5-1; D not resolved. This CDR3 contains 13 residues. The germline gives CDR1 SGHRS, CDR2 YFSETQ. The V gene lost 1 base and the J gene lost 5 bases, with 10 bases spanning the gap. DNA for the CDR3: TGCGCCAGCAGCTTGACTGATAAGGACGAGCAGTACTTC. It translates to CASSLTDKDEQYF.

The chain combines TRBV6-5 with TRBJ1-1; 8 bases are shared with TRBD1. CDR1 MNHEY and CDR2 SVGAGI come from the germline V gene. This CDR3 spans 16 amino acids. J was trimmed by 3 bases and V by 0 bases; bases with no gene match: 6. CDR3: CASSYSLTGEDTEAFF. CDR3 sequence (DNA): TGTGCCAGCAGTTACTCTCTGACAGGGGAGGACACTGAAGCTTTCTTT.

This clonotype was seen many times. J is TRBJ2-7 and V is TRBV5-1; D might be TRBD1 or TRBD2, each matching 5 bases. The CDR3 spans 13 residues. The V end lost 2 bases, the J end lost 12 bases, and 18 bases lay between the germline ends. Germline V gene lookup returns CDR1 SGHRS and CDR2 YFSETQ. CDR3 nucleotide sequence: TGCGCCAGCAGCTTAACCGGGACCCCGGACATGTACTTC. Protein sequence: CASSLTGTPDMYF.

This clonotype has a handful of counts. The CDR3 reads CASSGSGRAYNEQFF. CDR3 coding DNA: TGTGCCAGCAGCGGTAGCGGGAGGGCCTACAATGAGCAGTTCTTC. The chain couples TRBV9 to TRBJ2-1; 11 nucleotides agree with TRBD2. V trimming: 3 bases; J trimming: 2 bases; junction bases outside the gene matches: 1. The CDR3 is made up of 15 amino acids. Germline assignment: CDR1 SGDLS and CDR2 YYNGEE.

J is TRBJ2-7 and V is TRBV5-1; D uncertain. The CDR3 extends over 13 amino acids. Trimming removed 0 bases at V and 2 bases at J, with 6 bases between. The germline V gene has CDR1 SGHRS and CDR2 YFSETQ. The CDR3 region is CASSLDSTYEQYF. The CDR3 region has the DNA TGCGCCAGCAGCTTGGACAGCACCTACGAGCAGTACTTC.

The CDR3 reads CASHRDSRADTQYF. CDR3 DNA sequence: TGTGCTAGCCACCGGGACTCGAGGGCAGATACGCAGTATTTT. The chain uses TRBV12-5 and TRBJ2-3; D perhaps matches TRBD2 (6 bases). Germline V gives CDR1 LGHNT, CDR2 FRNRAP. Trimming left V 9 bases short and J 4 bases short, with 17 bases between. The CDR3 contains 14 residues.

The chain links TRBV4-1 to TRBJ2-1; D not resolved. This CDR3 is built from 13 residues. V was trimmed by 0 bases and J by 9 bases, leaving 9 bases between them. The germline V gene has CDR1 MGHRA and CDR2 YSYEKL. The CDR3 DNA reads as TGCGCCAGCAGCCAAGATTATCGGGCTGAGCAGTTCTTC. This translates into CASSQDYRAEQFF.

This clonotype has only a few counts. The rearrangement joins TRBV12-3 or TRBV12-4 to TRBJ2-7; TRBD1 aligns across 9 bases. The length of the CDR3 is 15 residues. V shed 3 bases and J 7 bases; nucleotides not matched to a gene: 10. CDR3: CASSLGTGLLGEQYF. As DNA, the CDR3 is TGTGCCAGCAGTTTGGGGACAGGGTTGCTGGGGGAGCAGTACTTC.

The CDR3 reads CASTTVLEAFF. DNA of the CDR3: TGTGCCAGCACCACAGTGCTTGAAGCTTTCTTT. V and J are TRBV6-6 and TRBJ1-1; D unclear. Germline CDR1 is MNHNY and CDR2 is SVGAGI (reference sequence). Trimming cost V 7 bases and J 7 bases, with 10 bases left between them. The CDR3 totals 11 residues.

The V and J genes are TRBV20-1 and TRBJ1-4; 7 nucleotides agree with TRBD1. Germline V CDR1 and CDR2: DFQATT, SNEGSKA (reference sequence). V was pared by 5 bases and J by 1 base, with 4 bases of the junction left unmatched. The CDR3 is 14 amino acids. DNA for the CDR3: TGCAGTGCTGTGAACAGGGGAACTAATGAAAAACTGTTTTTT. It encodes CSAVNRGTNEKLFF.

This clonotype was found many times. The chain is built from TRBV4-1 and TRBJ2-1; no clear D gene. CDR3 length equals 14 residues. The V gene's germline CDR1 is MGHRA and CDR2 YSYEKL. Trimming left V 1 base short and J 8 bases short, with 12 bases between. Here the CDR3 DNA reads TGCGCCAGCAGCCAAGTAATTAGAGTCCATGAGCAGTTCTTC. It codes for CASSQVIRVHEQFF.

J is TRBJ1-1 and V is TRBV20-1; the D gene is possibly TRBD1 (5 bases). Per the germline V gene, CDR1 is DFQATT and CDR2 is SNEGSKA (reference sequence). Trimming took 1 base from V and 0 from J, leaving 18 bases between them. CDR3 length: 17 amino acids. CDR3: CSARGPSDISLNTEAFF. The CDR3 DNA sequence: TGCAGTGCTAGAGGTCCGTCGGACATATCATTGAACACTGAAGCTTTCTTT.

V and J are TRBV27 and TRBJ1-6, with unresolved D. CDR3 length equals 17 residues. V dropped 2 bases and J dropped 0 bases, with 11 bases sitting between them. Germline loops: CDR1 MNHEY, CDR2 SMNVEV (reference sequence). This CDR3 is CASSLEAASSYNSPLHF. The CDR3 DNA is TGTGCCAGCAGTTTAGAGGCCGCGAGCTCCTATAATTCACCCCTCCACTTT.

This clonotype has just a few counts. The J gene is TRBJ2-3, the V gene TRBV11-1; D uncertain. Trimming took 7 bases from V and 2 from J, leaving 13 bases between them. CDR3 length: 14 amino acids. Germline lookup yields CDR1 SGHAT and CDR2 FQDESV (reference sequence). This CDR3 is CASTRHSSTDTQYF. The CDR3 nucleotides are TGTGCCAGCACCCGACACTCCTCCACAGATACGCAGTATTTT.

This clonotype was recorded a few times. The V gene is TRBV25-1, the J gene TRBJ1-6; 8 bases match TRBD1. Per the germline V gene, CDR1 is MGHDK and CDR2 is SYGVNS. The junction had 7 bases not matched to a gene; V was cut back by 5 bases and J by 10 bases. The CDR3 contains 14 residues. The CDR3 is CASSLTGERSPLHF. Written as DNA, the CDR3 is TGTGCCAGCAGTTTGACAGGGGAGCGCTCACCCCTCCACTTT.

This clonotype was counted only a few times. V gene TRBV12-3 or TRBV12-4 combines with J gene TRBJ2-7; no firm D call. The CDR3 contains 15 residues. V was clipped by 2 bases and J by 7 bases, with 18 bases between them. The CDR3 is CASSLFDSARREQYF. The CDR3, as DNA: TGTGCCAGCAGTTTATTCGACTCCGCCCGGCGGGAGCAGTACTTC.

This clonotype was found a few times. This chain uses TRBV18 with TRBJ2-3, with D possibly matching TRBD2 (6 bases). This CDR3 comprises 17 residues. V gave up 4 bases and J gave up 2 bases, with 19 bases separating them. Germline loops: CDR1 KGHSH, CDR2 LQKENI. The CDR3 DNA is TGTGCCAGCTCACGAGCAAAAGGCAGGGACTTCACAGATACGCAGTATTTT. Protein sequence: CASSRAKGRDFTDTQYF.

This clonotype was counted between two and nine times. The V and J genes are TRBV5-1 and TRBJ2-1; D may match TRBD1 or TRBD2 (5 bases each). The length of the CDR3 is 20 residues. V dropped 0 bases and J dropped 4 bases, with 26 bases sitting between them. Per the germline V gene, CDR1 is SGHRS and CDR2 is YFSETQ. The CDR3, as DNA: TGCGCCAGCAGCTTGGGTTGGTATAGTCGTGGGGGTGGCATATACAATGAGCAGTTCTTC. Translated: CASSLGWYSRGGGIYNEQFF.

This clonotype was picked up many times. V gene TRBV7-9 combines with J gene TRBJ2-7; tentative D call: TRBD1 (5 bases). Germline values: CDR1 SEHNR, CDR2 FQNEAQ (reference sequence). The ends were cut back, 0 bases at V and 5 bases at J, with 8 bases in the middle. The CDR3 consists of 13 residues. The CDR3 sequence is CASSLADSDEQYF. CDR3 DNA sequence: TGTGCCAGCAGCTTAGCCGACAGTGACGAGCAGTACTTC.

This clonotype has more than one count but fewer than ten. The CDR3 DNA reads TGTGCCAGCAGTTTGCCGGGACTAGCGGGACCCTACGAGCAGTACTTC. As protein: CASSLPGLAGPYEQYF. This chain connects TRBV27 to TRBJ2-7, with 13 nucleotides matching TRBD2. The germline CDR1 and CDR2 sequences are MNHEY and SMNVEV (reference sequence). Germline trimming cut 3 bases from V and 2 bases from J; bases unmatched to any gene: 4. This CDR3 contains 16 residues.

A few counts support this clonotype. The CDR3 sequence: CASSPDQQGRFDNEQFF. In nucleotides, the CDR3 is TGTGCCAGCAGCCCCGATCAGCAGGGGCGGTTCGACAATGAGCAGTTCTTC. The chain couples TRBV4-2 to TRBJ2-1; D may be TRBD1 (6 bases). The length of the CDR3 is 17 residues. V lost 4 bases, J lost 5 bases, and 21 bases lay in between. Germline-derived CDR1 and CDR2 are LGHNA and YNFKEQ.

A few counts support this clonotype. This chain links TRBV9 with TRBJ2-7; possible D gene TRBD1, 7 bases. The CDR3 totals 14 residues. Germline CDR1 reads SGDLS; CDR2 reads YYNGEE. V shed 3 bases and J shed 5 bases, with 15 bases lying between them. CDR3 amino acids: CASSAGGLINEQYF. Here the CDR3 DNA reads TGTGCCAGCAGCGCAGGGGGGCTGATCAACGAGCAGTACTTC.

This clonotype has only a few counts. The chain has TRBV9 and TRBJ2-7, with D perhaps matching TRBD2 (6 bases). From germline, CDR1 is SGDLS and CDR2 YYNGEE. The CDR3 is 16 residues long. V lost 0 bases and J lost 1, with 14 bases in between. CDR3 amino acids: CASSVGGAGRSYEQYF. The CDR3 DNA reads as TGTGCCAGCAGCGTAGGTGGAGCGGGTCGATCCTACGAGCAGTACTTC.

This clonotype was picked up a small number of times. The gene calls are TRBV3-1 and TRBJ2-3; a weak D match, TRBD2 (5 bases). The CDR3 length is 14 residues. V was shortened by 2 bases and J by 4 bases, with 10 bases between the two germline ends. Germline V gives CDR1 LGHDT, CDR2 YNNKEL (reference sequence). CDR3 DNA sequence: TGTGCCAGCAGCCAAAGGAGTAGCGCAGATACGCAGTATTTT. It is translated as CASSQRSSADTQYF.

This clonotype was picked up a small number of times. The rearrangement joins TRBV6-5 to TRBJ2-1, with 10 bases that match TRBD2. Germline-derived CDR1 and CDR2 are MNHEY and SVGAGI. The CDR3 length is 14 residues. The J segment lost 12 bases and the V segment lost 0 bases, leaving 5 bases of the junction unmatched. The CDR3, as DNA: TGTGCCAGCAGTTACTCGTTAGCGGGAGGAGGGCAGTTCTTC. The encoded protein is CASSYSLAGGGQFF.

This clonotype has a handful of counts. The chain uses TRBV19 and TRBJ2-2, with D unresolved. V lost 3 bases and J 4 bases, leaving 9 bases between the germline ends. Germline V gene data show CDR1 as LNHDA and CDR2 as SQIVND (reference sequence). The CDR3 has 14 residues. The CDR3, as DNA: TGTGCCAGTAGTATTTATGAGGTCACCGGGGAGCTGTTTTTT. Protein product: CASSIYEVTGELFF. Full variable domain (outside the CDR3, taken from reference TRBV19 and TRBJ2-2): DGGITQSPKYLFRKEGQNVTLSCEQNLNHDAMYWYRQDPGQGLRLIYYSQIVNDFQKGDIAEGYSVSREKKESFPLTVTSAQKNPTAFYLCASSIYEVTGELFFGEGSRLTVL.

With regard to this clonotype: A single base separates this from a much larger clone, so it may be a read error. Here the CDR3 DNA reads TGTGCCAGCAGCTTGGATCTGGTTTCCTACGATCAGTACTTC. Protein sequence: CASSLDLVSYDQYF. This chain links TRBV5-6 with TRBJ2-7; D unclear. Germline CDR1 and CDR2: SGHDT and YYEEEE. The CDR3 contains 14 residues.

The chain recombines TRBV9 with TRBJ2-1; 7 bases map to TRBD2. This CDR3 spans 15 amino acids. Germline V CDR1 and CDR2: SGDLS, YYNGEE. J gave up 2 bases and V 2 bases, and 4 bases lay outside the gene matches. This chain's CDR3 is CASSVTSAAYNEQFF. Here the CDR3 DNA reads TGTGCCAGCAGCGTTACTAGCGCTGCCTACAATGAGCAGTTCTTC.

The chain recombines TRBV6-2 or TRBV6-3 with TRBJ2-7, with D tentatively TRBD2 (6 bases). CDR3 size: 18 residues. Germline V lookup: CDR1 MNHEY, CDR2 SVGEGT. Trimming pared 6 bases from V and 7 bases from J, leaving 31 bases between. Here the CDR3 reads CASRKLRYSGSPLGEQYF. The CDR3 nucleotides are TGTGCCAGCAGGAAACTTCGATATAGCGGATCGCCGCTTGGGGAGCAGTACTTC.